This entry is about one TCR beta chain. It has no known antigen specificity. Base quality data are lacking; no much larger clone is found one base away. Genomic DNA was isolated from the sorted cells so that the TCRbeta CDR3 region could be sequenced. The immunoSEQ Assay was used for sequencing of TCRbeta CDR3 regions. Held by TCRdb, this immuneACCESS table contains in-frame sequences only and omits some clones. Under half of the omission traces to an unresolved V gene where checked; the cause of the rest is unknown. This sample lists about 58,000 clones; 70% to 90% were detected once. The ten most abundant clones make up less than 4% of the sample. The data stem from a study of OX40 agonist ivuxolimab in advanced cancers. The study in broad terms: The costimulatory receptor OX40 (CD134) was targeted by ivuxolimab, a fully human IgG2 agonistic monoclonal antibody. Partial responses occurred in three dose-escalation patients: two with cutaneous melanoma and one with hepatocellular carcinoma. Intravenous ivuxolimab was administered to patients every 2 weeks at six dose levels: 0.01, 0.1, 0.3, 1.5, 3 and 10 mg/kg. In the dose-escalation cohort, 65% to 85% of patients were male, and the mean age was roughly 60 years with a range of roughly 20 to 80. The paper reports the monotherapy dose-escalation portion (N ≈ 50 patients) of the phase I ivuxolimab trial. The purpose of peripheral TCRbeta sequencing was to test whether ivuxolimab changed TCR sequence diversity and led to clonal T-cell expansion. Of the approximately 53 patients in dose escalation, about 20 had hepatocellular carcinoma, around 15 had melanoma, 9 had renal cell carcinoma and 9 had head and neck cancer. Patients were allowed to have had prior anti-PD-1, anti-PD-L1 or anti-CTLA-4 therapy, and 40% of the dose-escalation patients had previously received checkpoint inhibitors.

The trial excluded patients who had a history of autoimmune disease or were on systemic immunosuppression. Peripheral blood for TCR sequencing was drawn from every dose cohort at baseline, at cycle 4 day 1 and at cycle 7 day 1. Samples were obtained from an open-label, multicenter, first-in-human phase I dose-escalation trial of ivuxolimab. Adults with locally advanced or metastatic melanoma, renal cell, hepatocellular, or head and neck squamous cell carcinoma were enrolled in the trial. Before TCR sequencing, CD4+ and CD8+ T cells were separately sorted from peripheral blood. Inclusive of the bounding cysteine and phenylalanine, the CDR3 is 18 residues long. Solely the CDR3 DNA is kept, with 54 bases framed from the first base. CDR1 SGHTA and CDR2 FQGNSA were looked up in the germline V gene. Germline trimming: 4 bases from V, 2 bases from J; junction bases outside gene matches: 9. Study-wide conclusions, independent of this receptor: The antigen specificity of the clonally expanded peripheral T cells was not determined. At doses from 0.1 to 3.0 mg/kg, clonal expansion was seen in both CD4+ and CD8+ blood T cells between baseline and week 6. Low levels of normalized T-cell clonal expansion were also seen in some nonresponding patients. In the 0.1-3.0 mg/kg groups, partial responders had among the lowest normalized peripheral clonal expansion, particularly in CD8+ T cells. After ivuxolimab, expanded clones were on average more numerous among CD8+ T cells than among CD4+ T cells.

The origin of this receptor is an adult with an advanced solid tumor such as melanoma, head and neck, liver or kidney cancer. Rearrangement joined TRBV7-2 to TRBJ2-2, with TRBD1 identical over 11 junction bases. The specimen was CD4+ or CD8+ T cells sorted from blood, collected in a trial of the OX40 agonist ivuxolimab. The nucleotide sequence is TGTGCCAGCAGCTCCCGGGACAGGGGGTTATTTAACACCGGGGAGCTGTTTTTT. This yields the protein CASSSRDRGLFNTGELFF.